This TCR beta chain was documented in a study of T cells in localized non-small cell lung cancer. TCRdb's copy holds only in-frame clones and misses some; the assay was immunoSEQ multiplex PCR. The sample holds 25,000 to 30,000 clones; more than 70% are singletons and the top ten take roughly 13%. Germline CDR1 and CDR2: SGHDT and YYEEEE. Trimming at V came to 0 bases and at J to 0 bases, leaving 3 bases not matched to a gene. The CDR3 is made up of 16 amino acids. The receptor was derived from a female donor aged 60 or older with stage III squamous cell lung carcinoma. The sequenced sample was peripheral blood, obtained before any cancer treatment. The gene calls are TRBV5-6 and TRBJ2-1, with TRBD2 matching 7 bases. The CDR3 nucleotides are TGTGCCAGCAGCTTGGTGCTAGCGGACTCCTACAATGAGCAGTTCTTC. Translated, it gives CASSLVLADSYNEQFF.